Following are 26 T cell receptor beta chains from one sample sequenced in a study of immune evolution from preneoplasia to lung adenocarcinoma. TCRdb keeps only in-frame clones here, not all; method: immunoSEQ multiplex PCR. The table lists 5,600 or so clones, 70% to 80% of them singletons, with approximately 9.1% in the top ten. The sequencing input was FFPE lung adenocarcinoma in situ tissue. The receptor source for this set is a person aged 55-80 years with lung adenocarcinoma.

The V and J genes are TRBV9 and TRBJ2-1, with D possibly being TRBD2 (6 bases). Per the germline V gene, CDR1 is SGDLS and CDR2 is YYNGEE. The germline V and J ends were trimmed by 2 bases and 0 bases, with 9 bases remaining between them. The CDR3 consists of 15 residues. CDR3 sequence reads: CASSVAGPSYNEQFF. The CDR3 DNA follows: TGTGCCAGCAGCGTTGCGGGGCCCTCCTACAATGAGCAGTTCTTC. Supplemented by reference TRBV9 and TRBJ2-1, the full variable domain reads DSGVTQTPKHLITATGQRVTLRCSPRSGDLSVYWYQQSLDQGLQFLIQYYNGEERAKGNILERFSAQQFPDLHSELNLSSLELGDSALYFCASSVAGPSYNEQFFGPGTRLTVL.

This rearrangement joins TRBV7-9 to TRBJ2-2, with D perhaps given as TRBD1 or TRBD2 (5 bases each). The CDR3 sequence is 12 residues long. V lost 3 bases to trimming and J lost 6 bases, with 5 bases between them. Germline CDR1 is SEHNR and CDR2 is FQNEAQ (reference sequence). Here the CDR3 reads CASSLGAGELFF. In DNA form, the CDR3 reads TGTGCCAGCAGCTTGGGGGCCGGGGAGCTGTTTTTT.

The V gene is TRBV11-3, the J gene TRBJ2-7; D is perhaps TRBD2 (5 bases). V shed 1 base and J shed 0 bases, with 13 bases lying between them. CDR1 and CDR2 (germline): SGHNT, YENEEA. The CDR3 length is 16 residues. The CDR3 nucleotides are TGTGCCAGCAGCTTAGCGTCGGGAAGCGTCTCCTACGAGCAGTACTTC. This codes for CASSLASGSVSYEQYF.

The J gene is TRBJ1-5, the V gene TRBV4-1; tentatively, D is TRBD1 (5 bases). V lost 3 bases and J lost 2, with 11 bases in between. The CDR3 has 15 amino acids. Germline loops: CDR1 MGHRA, CDR2 YSYEKL. CDR3 coding DNA: TGCGCCAGCAGCCAGGGGACTGAGGGCAATCAGCCCCAGCATTTT. Translating it yields CASSQGTEGNQPQHF.

This clone is classed as hyperexpanded. The rearrangement links TRBV9 to TRBJ2-2; D possibly corresponds to TRBD1 (6 bases). CDR1 is SGDLS, CDR2 YYNGEE, per germline. V lost 4 bases, J lost 2 bases, and 12 bases lay in between. The CDR3 sequence is 15 residues long. The CDR3 is CASSQRQENTGELFF. CDR3 DNA sequence: TGTGCCAGCAGCCAAAGACAGGAAAACACCGGGGAGCTGTTTTTT.

The J gene is TRBJ1-1, the V gene TRBV7-9, with D unresolved. The CDR3 is 11 residues long. CDR1 and CDR2 (germline): SEHNR, FQNEAQ (reference sequence). V lost 10 bases and J 5 bases, leaving 11 bases between the germline ends. The CDR3: CATSNHTEAFF. For the CDR3, the DNA is TGTGCCACCTCTAATCATACTGAAGCTTTCTTT.

This clone appeared a few times. The J gene is TRBJ2-2, the V gene TRBV19; perhaps TRBD1 as D (6 bases). The V end lost 5 bases, the J end lost 6 bases, and 19 bases lay between the germline ends. The CDR3 has 16 residues. CDR1 LNHDA and CDR2 SQIVND come from the germline V gene (reference sequence). CDR3: CASSVLTGSRAGELFF. The CDR3 nucleotides are TGTGCCAGTAGTGTTTTGACAGGTTCTCGGGCCGGGGAGCTGTTTTTT.

This clone was detected a few times. Here the CDR3 reads CASSRTAGENTEAFF. In nucleotides, the CDR3 is TGTGCCAGCTCACGGACCGCGGGGGAGAACACTGAAGCTTTCTTT. This chain links TRBV18 with TRBJ1-1; TRBD1 is a possible D gene (5 bases). This CDR3 region has 15 residues. Germline values: CDR1 KGHSH, CDR2 LQKENI. V was trimmed by 4 bases and J by 1 base, leaving 13 bases between them. The full variable domain, completed using reference TRBV18 and TRBJ1-1, is NAGVMQNPRHLVRRRGQEARLRCSPMKGHSHVYWYRQLPEEGLKFMVYLQKENIIDESGMPKERFSAEFPKEGPSILRIQQVVRGDSAAYFCASSRTAGENTEAFFGQGTRLTVV.

This clone was seen more than once but under ten times. The gene calls are TRBV30 and TRBJ1-2; 7 nucleotides align to TRBD1. This CDR3 is 12 amino acids long. CDR1 and CDR2 (germline): GTSNPN, SVGIG (reference sequence). The V and J ends lost 7 bases and 4 bases, in that order; junction bases with no gene match: 6. This chain's CDR3 is CASRQGPYGYTF. The CDR3 DNA reads TGTGCCTCACGACAGGGTCCCTATGGCTACACCTTC.

This clone was counted only a few times. The chain joins TRBV2 to TRBJ2-7; D is ambiguous. CDR1 and CDR2 from the germline V gene are SNHLY and FYNNEI. CDR3 length: 14 residues. Trimming took 7 bases from V and 2 from J, leaving 15 bases between them. CDR3 in DNA: TGTGCCAGCATTGCACAGCCCGGGCCCTACGAGCAGTACTTC. Its translation is CASIAQPGPYEQYF.

The CDR3 DNA follows: TGTGCCAGCAGCTTCCAGGGTTTTGACACTGAAGCTTTCTTT. Amino acid sequence: CASSFQGFDTEAFF. The chain joins TRBV5-6 to TRBJ1-1, with TRBD1 as a possible D gene (5 bases). The V gene's germline CDR1 is SGHDT and CDR2 YYEEEE. This CDR3 comprises 14 residues. Trimming took off 2 bases at V and 3 bases at J, with 11 bases between the two ends.

V usage is TRBV6-1 and J usage is TRBJ1-1; D is possibly TRBD1 (5 bases). The germline V gene encodes CDR1 MNHNS and CDR2 SASEGT. Trimming pared 6 bases from V and 5 bases from J, leaving 13 bases between. CDR3 size: 13 residues. In nucleotides, the CDR3 is TGTGCCAGCAGGAGGGGCATGGGAACTGAAGCTTTCTTT. As protein: CASRRGMGTEAFF.

The chain is built from TRBV18 and TRBJ2-5; D is unclear. CDR1 is KGHSH, CDR2 LQKENI, per germline. The germline V and J ends were trimmed by 2 bases and 5 bases, with 9 bases remaining between them. This CDR3 has 13 amino acids. The CDR3 here is CASSPGTAETQYF. The CDR3 nucleotides read TGTGCCAGCTCACCAGGAACGGCGGAGACCCAGTACTTC.

Concerning this clone itself: One end of the junction is discordant with germline, which a read error may explain. The chain recombines TRBV6-6 with TRBJ1-2, with a tentative D call TRBD1 (6 bases). Per germline, CDR1 MNHNY and CDR2 SVGAGI (reference sequence). This CDR3 has 14 amino acids. This CDR3 is CASSYQTPDRTCIF. The CDR3 DNA follows: TGTGCCAGCAGTTATCAGACGCCGGACAGAACATGCATCTTC.

The chain links TRBV28 to TRBJ2-7; 8 positions match TRBD1. The CDR3 covers 13 residues. Unmatched junction bases numbered 5, after V lost 8 bases and J lost 2 bases. From germline, CDR1 is MDHEN and CDR2 SYDVKM. CDR3 loop: CASGQGGTYEQYF. The CDR3 DNA reads TGTGCCAGCGGACAGGGTGGGACCTACGAGCAGTACTTC. Full variable domain (missing parts from reference TRBV28 and TRBJ2-7): DVKVTQSSRYLVKRTGEKVFLECVQDMDHENMFWYRQDPGLGLRLIYFSYDVKMKEKGDIPEGYSVSREKKERFSLILESASTNQTSMYLCASGQGGTYEQYFGPGTRLTVT.

This clone came up a few times. CDR3 coding DNA: TGTGCCAGCAGTGTCGCAGGGCATTCCGGGGAGCTGTTTTTT. It specifies CASSVAGHSGELFF. The chain couples TRBV25-1 to TRBJ2-2, with a tentative D call TRBD1 (5 bases). CDR3 length: 14 residues. Germline V gene lookup returns CDR1 MGHDK and CDR2 SYGVNS. V lost 4 bases to trimming and J lost 6 bases, with 12 bases between them.

This chain links TRBV9 with TRBJ2-1, with 7 bases fitting TRBD1. Germline lookup yields CDR1 SGDLS and CDR2 YYNGEE. CDR3 length equals 14 residues. V lost 6 bases to trimming and J lost 4 bases; unmatched junction nucleotides: 7. The CDR3 coding sequence is TGTGCCAGCAACCCGGGACAGCAATACAATGAGCAGTTCTTC. It translates to CASNPGQQYNEQFF.

The gene calls are TRBV11-2 and TRBJ2-3; 8 positions agree with TRBD2. The CDR3 sequence is 15 residues long. The germline V gene has CDR1 SGHAT and CDR2 FQNNGV. The trim removed 3 bases at V and 2 bases at J, leaving 4 bases unmatched. The CDR3 bases are TGTGCCAGCAGCTTTACGGGACTAGACACAGATACGCAGTATTTT. This sequence encodes CASSFTGLDTDTQYF.

This chain uses TRBV2 with TRBJ1-2; D gene ambiguous. The germline V gene has CDR1 SNHLY and CDR2 FYNNEI. V was shortened by 6 bases and J by 2 bases, with 10 bases between the two germline ends. There are 13 residues in the CDR3. The CDR3 bases are TGTGCCAGCAGGGGTGACAAGAACTATGGCTACACCTTC. It is translated as CASRGDKNYGYTF. Full variable domain (remainder filled in from reference TRBV2 and TRBJ1-2): EPEVTQTPSHQVTQMGQEVILRCVPISNHLYFYWYRQILGQKVEFLVSFYNNEISEKSEIFDDQFSVERPDGSNFTLKIRSTKLEDSAMYFCASRGDKNYGYTFGSGTRLTVV.

In this sample, this clone turned up once. The chain has TRBV10-1 and TRBJ1-1; D perhaps matches TRBD1 (5 bases). CDR1 and CDR2 (germline): WNHNN, SYGVQD (reference sequence). Deletions cut 4 bases from V and 4 bases from J, with 13 bases between. The CDR3 loop spans 14 amino acids. The CDR3 nucleotides are TGCGCCAGCAGTGGGACGGCGGGGGTCACTGAAGCTTTCTTT. It translates to CASSGTAGVTEAFF.

The V gene is TRBV6-5, the J gene TRBJ2-7; D possibly corresponds to TRBD1 (6 bases). Germline assignment: CDR1 MNHEY and CDR2 SVGAGI. The CDR3 spans 15 residues. V lost 2 bases to trimming and J lost 2 bases, with 13 bases between them. CDR3 amino acids: CASSYTWDTTYEQYF. CDR3 in DNA: TGTGCCAGCAGTTACACCTGGGACACCACCTACGAGCAGTACTTC.

This sequence joins TRBV7-8 and TRBJ2-7; D is perhaps TRBD2 (6 bases). The CDR3 contains 14 residues. CDR1 is SGHVS and CDR2 is FQNEAQ in the germline V gene. The V end lost 3 bases, the J end lost 5 bases, and 14 bases lay between the germline ends. For the CDR3, the DNA is TGTGCCAGCAGCTTCCGGGACTCTCTTGACGAGCAGTACTTC. The encoded protein is CASSFRDSLDEQYF.

CDR3 residues: CASSWTAGSSYEQYF. The DNA of the CDR3 is TGTGCCAGCAGTTGGACAGCGGGGAGCTCCTACGAGCAGTACTTC. The chain couples TRBV5-4 to TRBJ2-7; a weak D match, TRBD2 (7 bases). The CDR3 consists of 15 residues. V lost 5 bases, J lost 0 bases, and 15 bases lay in between. Germline CDR1 and CDR2: SGHNT and YYREEE (reference sequence).

The J gene is TRBJ1-1, the V gene TRBV29-1; 10 bases match TRBD1. The CDR3 loop spans 13 amino acids. Per the germline V gene, CDR1 is SQVTM and CDR2 is ANQGSEA. Losses at the gene ends were 1 base for V and 4 bases for J; bases not matched to a gene: 0. CDR3 nucleotide sequence: TGCAGCGTTGAAGGGACAGGGGGCACTGAAGCTTTCTTT. Protein sequence: CSVEGTGGTEAFF. Full variable domain (remainder filled in from reference TRBV29-1 and TRBJ1-1): SAVISQKPSRDICQRGTSLTIQCQVDSQVTMMFWYRQQPGQSLTLIATANQGSEATYESGFVIDKFPISRPNLTFSTLTVSNMSPEDSSIYLCSVEGTGGTEAFFGQGTRLTVV.

This chain connects TRBV28 to TRBJ2-7; tentative D call: TRBD1 (6 bases). From germline, CDR1 is MDHEN and CDR2 SYDVKM. V dropped 2 bases and J dropped 2 bases, with 7 bases sitting between them. This CDR3 is built from 13 residues. The CDR3 here is CASSLTGTYEQYF. In DNA form, the CDR3 reads TGTGCCAGCAGTTTAACAGGGACCTACGAGCAGTACTTC.

This clone appeared once. The CDR3 loop is CASSQDGAGYNEQFF. The CDR3 DNA is TGTGCCAGCAGCCAAGATGGAGCGGGGTACAATGAGCAGTTCTTC. V and J are TRBV5-8 and TRBJ2-1; 7 bases align to TRBD2. The CDR3 contains 15 residues. CDR1 is SGHTS, CDR2 YDEGEE, per germline. V dropped 4 bases and J dropped 4; count of bases not matched to a gene: 8.